Shown below are 5 T cell receptor beta chains from a single sample sequenced in a study of T cells in Graves' hyperthyroidism and ophthalmopathy. What was amplified from RNA transcripts were TCR beta CDR3 regions. The study used the HTBI primer set for a first-round RT-PCR of the TCR CDR3. TCRdb reprocessed the multiplex PCR reads via MiXCR and lists one record per CDR3 protein. The table records over 700,000 distinct CDR3 sequences, approximately 40% of them present only once. The sequenced sample consisted of blood. Receptor source: a man aged 18 to 30 with Graves' hyperthyroidism.

This clonotype was seen only a few times. The chain's CDR3 is CASGGLAGDTGELFF. The DNA of the CDR3 is TGTGCCAGCGGGGGACTAGCGGGGGACACCGGGGAGCTGTTTTTT. V and J are TRBV2 and TRBJ2-2; 14 bases are a match to TRBD2. The germline gives CDR1 SNHLY, CDR2 FYNNEI. After removal of 8 bases from V and 3 bases from J, the junction contained 2 bases not matched to a gene. The CDR3 consists of 15 residues.

The V and J genes are TRBV2 and TRBJ1-1; no clear D. CDR3 length: 14 residues. The V end was cut by 0 bases, the J end by 2 bases, with 7 bases between. Germline V CDR1 and CDR2: SNHLY, FYNNEI. CDR3 protein: CASSEARFNTEAFF. In DNA, the CDR3 is TGTGCCAGCAGTGAAGCGCGGTTCAACACTGAAGCTTTCTTT. Drawing the rest from reference TRBV2 and TRBJ1-1, the complete variable domain is EPEVTQTPSHQVTQMGQEVILRCVPISNHLYFYWYRQILGQKVEFLVSFYNNEISEKSEIFDDQFSVERPDGSNFTLKIRSTKLEDSAMYFCASSEARFNTEAFFGQGTRLTVV.

Regarding this clonotype: This sequence may be a read error, since a much larger clone differs from it by one base. Here the CDR3 omits its conserved ending phenylalanine or tryptophan, so a read error is the likely source. The limits of the CDR3 on the DNA are not certain, so only TCRdb's listed CDR3 is given. The gene calls are TRBV6-6 and TRBJ1-1; the table calls TRBD1, which could not be checked here. Per germline, CDR1 MNHNY and CDR2 SVGAGI (reference sequence). Both ends counted, the CDR3 spans 11 residues. CDR3 sequence: CASSSWTERAL.

The chain has TRBV7-2 and TRBJ1-3; D not certain. V lost 1 base and J 1 base, leaving 8 bases between the germline ends. Germline V gene data show CDR1 as SGHTA and CDR2 as FQGNSA. This CDR3 is 15 amino acids long. CDR3 bases: TGTGCCAGCAGCTTAGTCGGGGTATCTGGAAACACCATATATTTT. It translates to CASSLVGVSGNTIYF.

Points on this clonotype: A single base separates this from a much larger clone, so it may be a read error. The V and J genes are TRBV2 and TRBJ1-5; TRBD1 is a possible D gene (5 bases). CDR3 length: 15 residues. Germline V gene data show CDR1 as SNHLY and CDR2 as FYNNEI. The CDR3 here is CTARGGAGGNQPQHF. Written as DNA, the CDR3 is TGTACCGCACGTGGAGGGGCCGGGGGCAATCAGCCCCAGCATTTT.